This T cell receptor beta chain was observed in a study of OX40 agonist ivuxolimab in advanced cancers. Study observations and caveats: Both CD4+ and CD8+ T cell populations in blood had undergone clonal expansion by week 6 at 0.1 to 3.0 mg/kg.

Clones were read by immunoSEQ multiplex PCR, and TCRdb kept only the in-frame ones, dropping some. The table lists roughly 67,000 clones, roughly 87% of them singletons. Germline lookup yields CDR1 MDHEN and CDR2 SYDVKM. V dropped 3 bases and J dropped 2; count of bases not matched to a gene: 12. The CDR3 consists of 18 residues. On this clone: The antigen is undetermined.

The specimen was CD4+ or CD8+ T cells sorted from blood, collected in a trial of the OX40 agonist ivuxolimab. This sequence originates from an adult with an advanced solid tumor such as melanoma, head and neck, liver or kidney cancer. The rearrangement uses TRBV28 and TRBJ2-5, with 10 bases matching TRBD2. DNA of the CDR3: TGTGCCAGCAGTTTGCCGCGGCCCCTAGCGGGAGCACAAGAGACCCAGTACTTC. This sequence encodes CASSLPRPLAGAQETQYF. Full variable domain (remainder filled in from reference TRBV28 and TRBJ2-5): DVKVTQSSRYLVKRTGEKVFLECVQDMDHENMFWYRQDPGLGLRLIYFSYDVKMKEKGDIPEGYSVSREKKERFSLILESASTNQTSMYLCASSLPRPLAGAQETQYFGPGTRLLVL.